The 30 T cell receptor beta chains reported below all come from one sample, sequenced in a study of T cells in Graves' hyperthyroidism and ophthalmopathy (dated by TCRdb to between 2019 and 2020). The method behind the library was multiplex PCR. The run used an Illumina HiSeq 2000. TCR beta CDR3 regions were amplified from RNA transcripts. For the first round of RT-PCR on the TCR CDR3, the HTBI primer set was used together with the Qiagen OneStep RT-PCR kit. Starting from the raw public reads, TCRdb applied fastp trimming at Q25, assembled clones with MiXCR and retained in-frame beta chains. For every CDR3 protein sequence, its rows merge into one entry that carries the most common genes and DNA. Recorded for this sample are about 420,000 distinct CDR3 sequences; approximately 14% of them occurred a single time. The ten largest clones represent 7.7% of the sample. The sample comprised blood. All receptors derive from a young woman with Graves' hyperthyroidism.

The V and J genes are TRBV7-9 and TRBJ2-1; D not resolved. This CDR3 has 15 residues. V was shortened by 6 bases and J by 3 bases, with 15 bases between the two germline ends. Germline CDR1 SEHNR, CDR2 FQNEAQ (reference sequence). In DNA form, the CDR3 reads TGTGCCAGCAGTTTGAAAGGGCGGTACTACAATGAGCAGTTCTTC. This codes for CASSLKGRYYNEQFF.

This clonotype came up many times. This chain uses TRBV27 with TRBJ2-7; D might be TRBD1 or TRBD2, each matching 5 bases. This CDR3 has 18 amino acids. The V gene's germline CDR1 is MNHEY and CDR2 SMNVEV (reference sequence). Trimming removed 5 bases at V and 0 bases at J, with 23 bases between. Here the CDR3 reads CASSPLLGVGRSSYEQYF. The CDR3 region has the DNA TGTGCCAGCAGTCCCCTTTTGGGGGTGGGCAGGAGCTCCTACGAGCAGTACTTC.

This clonotype was seen once. This chain uses TRBV14 with TRBJ1-3; TRBD1 is a possible D gene (6 bases). V lost 3 bases, J lost 4 bases, and 16 bases lay in between. The CDR3 length is 16 residues. Germline CDR1 and CDR2: SGHDN and FVKESK. CDR3 loop: CASSQIWDIAGNTIYF. The CDR3 DNA follows: TGTGCCAGCAGCCAGATCTGGGACATAGCCGGAAACACCATATATTTT.

This clonotype has at least ten counts. The chain joins TRBV3-1 to TRBJ2-7, with D maybe TRBD2 (7 bases). This CDR3 region has 14 residues. V shed 4 bases and J shed 4 bases, with 14 bases lying between them. The germline V gene encodes CDR1 LGHDT and CDR2 YNNKEL (reference sequence). CDR3 loop: CASSLRGSGYEQYF. DNA of the CDR3: TGTGCCAGCAGCCTCAGGGGTAGCGGGTACGAGCAGTACTTC.

The rearrangement uses TRBV5-1 and TRBJ2-4; no clear D gene. The germline CDR1 and CDR2 sequences are SGHRS and YFSETQ. The CDR3 has 15 amino acids. The V end lost 2 bases, the J end lost 1 base, and 10 bases lay between the germline ends. CDR3 coding DNA: TGCGCCAGCAGCTTAGATAGGGCGGCCAAAAACATTCAGTACTTC. This gives the protein CASSLDRAAKNIQYF.

This clonotype was counted many times. The chain carries TRBV6-5 and TRBJ2-3; tentatively, D is TRBD2 (5 bases). CDR1 MNHEY and CDR2 SVGAGI come from the germline V gene. The CDR3 is made up of 16 amino acids. The V and J ends lost 0 bases and 2 bases respectively, with 12 bases between them. CDR3 in amino acids: CASSYSRAGLTDTQYF. The CDR3 region has the DNA TGTGCCAGCAGTTACTCGAGGGCAGGTCTCACAGATACGCAGTATTTT.

The V and J genes are TRBV29-1 and TRBJ2-7, with 7 bases lining up with TRBD1. The CDR3 length is 13 residues. Germline lookup yields CDR1 SQVTM and CDR2 ANQGSEA. V dropped 7 bases and J dropped 5; count of bases not matched to a gene: 11. The CDR3 protein is CSAKEYRGHEQYF. Here the CDR3 DNA reads TGCAGCGCCAAAGAATACAGGGGCCACGAGCAGTACTTC.

This clonotype was recorded only once. The genes are TRBV6-1 and TRBJ1-3, with a weak D call TRBD1 (6 bases). The CDR3 has 14 residues. The germline V gene encodes CDR1 MNHNS and CDR2 SASEGT. V lost 5 bases, J lost 4 bases, and 12 bases lay in between. The CDR3 region is CASSQGTPGNTIYF. The CDR3 DNA follows: TGTGCCAGCAGTCAAGGGACACCCGGAAACACCATATATTTT.

The chain uses TRBV30 and TRBJ2-5, with unresolved D. The germline V gene has CDR1 GTSNPN and CDR2 SVGIG (reference sequence). With 2 bases removed from V and 2 bases from J, the gap between germline ends came to 15 bases. This CDR3 comprises 15 residues. The CDR3 loop reads CAWSIDPFLQETQYF. Here the CDR3 DNA reads TGTGCCTGGAGTATTGACCCCTTCCTACAAGAGACCCAGTACTTC. Full variable domain (remainder filled in from reference TRBV30 and TRBJ2-5): SQTIHQWPATLVQPVGSPLSLECTVEGTSNPNLYWYRQAAGRGLQLLFYSVGIGQISSEVPQNLSASRPQDRQFILSSKKLLLSDSGFYLCAWSIDPFLQETQYFGPGTRLLVL.

In its sample, this clonotype was seen many times. J is TRBJ2-5 and V is TRBV3-1; 10 bases match TRBD2. V gave up 6 bases and J gave up 2 bases; unmatched junction bases: 12. Per the germline V gene, CDR1 is LGHDT and CDR2 is YNNKEL (reference sequence). The CDR3 spans 17 residues. The CDR3 spells CASRGASGRLWQETQYF. The CDR3 coding sequence is TGTGCCAGCAGAGGGGCTAGCGGGAGACTGTGGCAAGAGACCCAGTACTTC.

This clonotype was seen at least ten times. This sequence joins TRBV24-1 and TRBJ2-1; no definite D call. The CDR3 has 12 residues. The germline gives CDR1 KGHDR, CDR2 SFDVKD. V gave up 8 bases and J gave up 4 bases, with 8 bases separating them. CDR3 amino acids: CATKELYNEQFF. The DNA for the CDR3 is TGTGCCACCAAGGAACTATACAATGAGCAGTTCTTC.

This clonotype occurred once. The CDR3 spells CSASQGSSGNTIYF. The CDR3 DNA sequence: TGCAGTGCTTCACAGGGTAGCTCTGGAAACACCATATATTTT. This chain uses TRBV20-1 with TRBJ1-3, with a tentative D call TRBD1 (6 bases). V lost 5 bases, J lost 0 bases, and 11 bases lay in between. The CDR3 runs to 14 residues. Per germline, CDR1 DFQATT and CDR2 SNEGSKA (reference sequence).

The sample holds many counts of this clonotype. The chain combines TRBV10-3 with TRBJ1-2, with 8 bases matching TRBD1. Germline CDR1 reads ENHRY; CDR2 reads SYGVKD. The CDR3 sequence is 13 residues long. Losses at the gene ends were 10 bases for V and 3 bases for J; bases not matched to a gene: 7. The CDR3 here is CARQGLAHYGYTF. The CDR3 coding sequence is TGTGCCAGACAGGGGCTAGCTCACTATGGCTACACCTTC.

The chain has TRBV12-5 and TRBJ2-5; 9 bases match TRBD1. Losses at the gene ends were 5 bases for V and 5 bases for J; bases not matched to a gene: 6. The CDR3 consists of 14 residues. The germline V gene has CDR1 LGHNT and CDR2 FRNRAP. The CDR3 coding sequence is TGTGCTAGTGGTCCCCGGACAGGGGAGGAGACCCAGTACTTC. This sequence encodes CASGPRTGEETQYF.

For this clonotype: Compared with germline, one end of the junction differs, possibly owing to a read error. V and J are TRBV29-1 and TRBJ1-1; perhaps TRBD1 as D (6 bases). The CDR3 is made up of 14 amino acids. Per germline, CDR1 SQVTM and CDR2 ANQGSEA. CDR3 amino acids: CSVSPRQVNTEASF. The CDR3 region has the DNA TGCAGCGTTTCCCCTAGACAGGTGAACACTGAAGCTTCCTTT.

A word on this clonotype: This could be a read error, since a much larger clone is one nucleotide away. The CDR3 DNA sequence: TGTGCCGGCAGCCTGGGCCAACCCTACGAGCAGTACTTC. Encoded protein: CAGSLGQPYEQYF. This chain links TRBV7-2 with TRBJ2-7; the D is unclear. CDR3 length equals 13 residues. Looked up from germline, CDR1 is SGHTA and CDR2 is FQGNSA.

This clonotype was detected a few times. The CDR3 bases are TGCAGCGTTGAAGGGAACGGTCCCAAAAACATTCAGTACTTC. It codes for CSVEGNGPKNIQYF. V usage is TRBV29-1 and J usage is TRBJ2-4; no clear D. Germline V gene sequence: CDR1 SQVTM, CDR2 ANQGSEA. V lost 1 base and J lost 2, with 9 bases in between. The CDR3 runs 14 residues.

There are many counts of this clonotype. The V gene is TRBV20-1, the J gene TRBJ2-1; the match to TRBD2 covers 10 bases. The length of the CDR3 is 15 residues. Trimming took 0 bases from V and 8 from J; bases not matched to a gene: 7. Germline CDR1 is DFQATT and CDR2 is SNEGSKA (reference sequence). DNA of the CDR3: TGCAGTGCTAGAGATACACTAGCGGGGCCGGATGAGCAGTTCTTC. Protein sequence: CSARDTLAGPDEQFF.

At least ten counts were recorded for this clonotype. The V and J genes are TRBV5-1 and TRBJ2-7; 8 bases agree with TRBD1. CDR3 size: 14 residues. Germline V gene sequence: CDR1 SGHRS, CDR2 YFSETQ. The junction had 10 bases not matched to a gene; V was cut back by 4 bases and J by 7 bases. For the CDR3, the DNA is TGCGCCAGCAGCCCGGCGGCAGGGGGCTGGGAGCAGTACTTC. Translated, it gives CASSPAAGGWEQYF.

This clonotype was detected a few times. A much larger clone is a single base away; this may be a read error. The V call is TRBV30, the J call TRBJ1-1; D remains unclear. Germline CDR1 GTSNPN, CDR2 SVGIG (reference sequence). Trimming removed 5 bases from V and 6 bases from J, with 10 bases in between. The CDR3 spans 11 residues. The CDR3 region is CAWCARSEAFF. DNA of the CDR3: TGTGCCTGGTGTGCTCGCTCTGAAGCTTTCTTT.

The chain couples TRBV7-2 to TRBJ2-4; D not certain. The CDR3 length is 14 residues. V dropped 5 bases and J dropped 2 bases, with 10 bases sitting between them. CDR1 and CDR2 (germline): SGHTA, FQGNSA. The CDR3 bases are TGTGCCAGCAGCCACTCGTATACCAAAAACATTCAGTACTTC. This codes for CASSHSYTKNIQYF.

The chain has TRBV3-1 and TRBJ2-2, with D possibly matching TRBD2 (6 bases). The length of the CDR3 is 16 residues. Trimming removed 11 bases from V and 0 bases from J, with 19 bases in between. Germline CDR1 and CDR2: LGHDT and YNNKEL (reference sequence). The CDR3 loop reads CAASRAGIPNTGELFF. As DNA, the CDR3 is TGTGCCGCCTCTCGCGCGGGGATCCCGAACACCGGGGAGCTGTTTTTT.

This clonotype has ten or more counts. This rearrangement joins TRBV5-1 to TRBJ1-5; no clear D. Per the germline V gene, CDR1 is SGHRS and CDR2 is YFSETQ. Trimming shortened V by 4 bases and J by 3 bases, and 11 bases separated the two germline ends. The CDR3 covers 14 residues. The CDR3 protein is CASSTPGANQPQHF. The CDR3 DNA is TGCGCCAGCAGCACTCCCGGCGCCAATCAGCCCCAGCATTTT.

Ten or more counts support this clonotype. CDR3 loop: CASSLEIGNEQFF. The CDR3 coding sequence is TGTGCCAGCAGCTTAGAGATTGGCAATGAGCAGTTCTTC. This sequence joins TRBV7-9 and TRBJ2-1; D call uncertain. CDR1 SEHNR and CDR2 FQNEAQ come from the germline V gene (reference sequence). Trimming stripped 1 base from V and 6 bases from J, with 7 bases between. CDR3 length equals 13 residues.

This chain joins TRBV3-1 and TRBJ2-3; 8 bases match TRBD2. The J segment lost 0 bases and the V segment lost 4 bases, leaving 6 bases of the junction unmatched. CDR1 is LGHDT, CDR2 YNNKEL, per germline (reference sequence). CDR3 size: 16 residues. In nucleotides, the CDR3 is TGTGCCAGCAGCCCCAGAGCGGGGGTAAGCACAGATACGCAGTATTTT. Translation: CASSPRAGVSTDTQYF.

This clonotype was counted at least ten times. The genes are TRBV25-1 and TRBJ1-2; 12 bases are shared with TRBD1. The CDR3 has 17 residues. Losses at the gene ends were 1 base for V and 4 bases for J; bases not matched to a gene: 7. CDR1 and CDR2 from the germline V gene are MGHDK and SYGVNS. CDR3 sequence reads: CASSESPGQGARYGYTF. In DNA form, the CDR3 reads TGTGCCAGCAGTGAATCTCCGGGACAGGGGGCGCGCTATGGCTACACCTTC.

V gene TRBV4-1 combines with J gene TRBJ2-7, with D uncertain. CDR1 MGHRA and CDR2 YSYEKL come from the germline V gene. V lost 5 bases and J lost 0, with 14 bases in between. The CDR3 spans 15 residues. CDR3 loop: CASSAAPASSYEQYF. CDR3 DNA: TGCGCCAGCAGCGCTGCACCGGCCAGCTCCTACGAGCAGTACTTC.

In this sample, this clonotype turned up many times. The J gene is TRBJ1-1, the V gene TRBV12-5, with D tentatively TRBD1 (6 bases). Trimming removed 0 bases from V and 3 bases from J, with 14 bases in between. This CDR3 contains 16 residues. Germline assignment: CDR1 LGHNT and CDR2 FRNRAP. CDR3 in amino acids: CASGLVWGGPDTEAFF. The DNA of the CDR3 is TGTGCTAGTGGTTTGGTATGGGGGGGGCCTGACACTGAAGCTTTCTTT. The entire variable domain, with the rest obtained from reference TRBV12-5 and TRBJ1-1, is as follows: DARVTQTPRHKVTEMGQEVTMRCQPILGHNTVFWYRQTMMQGLELLAYFRNRAPLDDSGMPKDRFSAEMPDATLATLKIQPSEPRDSAVYFCASGLVWGGPDTEAFFGQGTRLTVV.

This clonotype was detected ten times or more. V is TRBV20-1 and J is TRBJ1-2; the D gene is possibly TRBD1 (5 bases). CDR3 size: 13 residues. Trimming shortened V by 4 bases and J by 5 bases, and 14 bases separated the two germline ends. Germline assignment: CDR1 DFQATT and CDR2 SNEGSKA (reference sequence). CDR3 loop: CSANAGGRYGYTF. The CDR3 nucleotides are TGCAGTGCTAACGCCGGGGGGAGGTATGGCTACACCTTC.

This clonotype has a count of ten or more. This sequence joins TRBV2 and TRBJ2-5, with 12 bases that match TRBD2. From germline, CDR1 is SNHLY and CDR2 FYNNEI. The CDR3 contains 15 residues. Trimming at V came to 8 bases and at J to 5 bases, leaving 9 bases not matched to a gene. CDR3 bases: TGTGCCAGCCGCTCTAGCGGGAGGGCGCCCGAGACCCAGTACTTC. Translating it yields CASRSSGRAPETQYF.